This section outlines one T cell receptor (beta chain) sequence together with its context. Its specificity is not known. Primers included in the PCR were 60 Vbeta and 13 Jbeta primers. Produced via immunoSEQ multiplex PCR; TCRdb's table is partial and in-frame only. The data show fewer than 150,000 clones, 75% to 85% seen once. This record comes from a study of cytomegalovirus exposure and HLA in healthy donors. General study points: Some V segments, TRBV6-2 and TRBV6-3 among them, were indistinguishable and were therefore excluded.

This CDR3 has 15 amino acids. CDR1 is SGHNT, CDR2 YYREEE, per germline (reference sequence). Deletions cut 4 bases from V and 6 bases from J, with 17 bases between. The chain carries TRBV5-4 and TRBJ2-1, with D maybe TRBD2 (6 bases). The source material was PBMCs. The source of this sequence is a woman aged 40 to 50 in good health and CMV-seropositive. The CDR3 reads CASSRLETRSNEQFF. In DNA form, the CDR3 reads TGTGCCAGCAGCCGGTTGGAGACTAGAAGCAATGAGCAGTTCTTC.